This TCR beta chain was sequenced for a study of OX40 agonist ivuxolimab in advanced cancers. Study details: Past anti-PD-1, anti-PD-L1 or anti-CTLA-4 therapy was accepted, and 40% to 45% had received some.

Measured with immunoSEQ multiplex PCR; TCRdb has only the in-frame clones, and not every one. The sample lists tens of thousands of clones, about nine tenths occurring once. The specimen comprised CD4+ or CD8+ T cells sorted from blood, sampled in a trial of the OX40 agonist ivuxolimab. This receptor was obtained from an adult with an advanced solid tumor such as melanoma, head and neck, liver or kidney cancer.

CDR3 nucleotide sequence: TGTGCCAGTAGTCAGGGGCTGGGCAATCAGCCCCAGCATTTT. Its protein product is CASSQGLGNQPQHF. The V call is TRBV19, the J call TRBJ1-5, with TRBD1 as a possible D gene (6 bases). Trimming removed 5 bases at V and 2 bases at J, with 10 bases between. This CDR3 comprises 14 residues. Looked up from germline, CDR1 is LNHDA and CDR2 is SQIVND (reference sequence).